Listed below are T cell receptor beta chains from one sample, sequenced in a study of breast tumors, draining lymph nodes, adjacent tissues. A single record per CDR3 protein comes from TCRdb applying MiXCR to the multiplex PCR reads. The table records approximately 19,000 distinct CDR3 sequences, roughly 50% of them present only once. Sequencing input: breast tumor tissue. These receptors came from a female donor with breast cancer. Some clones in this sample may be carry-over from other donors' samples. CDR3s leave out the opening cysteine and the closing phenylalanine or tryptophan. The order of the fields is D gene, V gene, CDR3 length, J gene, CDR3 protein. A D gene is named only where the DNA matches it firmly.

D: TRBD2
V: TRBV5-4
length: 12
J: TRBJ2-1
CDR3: ASSPGLADNEQF

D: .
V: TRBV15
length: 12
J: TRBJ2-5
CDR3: ATSGGYTQETQY

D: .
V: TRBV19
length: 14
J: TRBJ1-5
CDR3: ASSTGRLRDNQPQH

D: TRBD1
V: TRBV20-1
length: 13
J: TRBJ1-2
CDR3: SAVSGTGSNYGYT

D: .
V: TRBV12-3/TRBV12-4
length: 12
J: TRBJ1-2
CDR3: ASQDPIANYGYT

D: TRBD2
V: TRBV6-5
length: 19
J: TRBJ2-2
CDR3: ASSPIAEGKTSGRGTGELF

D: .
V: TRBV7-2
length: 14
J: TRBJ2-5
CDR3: ASVPFRFGVQGNQY

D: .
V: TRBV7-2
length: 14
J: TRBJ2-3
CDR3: ASSLAPWELHNEQY

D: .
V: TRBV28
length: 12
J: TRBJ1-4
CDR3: ASSFDSGTEKLF

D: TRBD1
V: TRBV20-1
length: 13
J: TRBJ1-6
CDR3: SARPGTGSNSPLH

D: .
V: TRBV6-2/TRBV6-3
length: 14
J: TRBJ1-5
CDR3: ASSRREWVENQPQH

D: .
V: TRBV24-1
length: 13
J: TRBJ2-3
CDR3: ATSRKGDFTDTQY

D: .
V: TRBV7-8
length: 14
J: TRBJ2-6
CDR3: ASSLWRISGANVLT